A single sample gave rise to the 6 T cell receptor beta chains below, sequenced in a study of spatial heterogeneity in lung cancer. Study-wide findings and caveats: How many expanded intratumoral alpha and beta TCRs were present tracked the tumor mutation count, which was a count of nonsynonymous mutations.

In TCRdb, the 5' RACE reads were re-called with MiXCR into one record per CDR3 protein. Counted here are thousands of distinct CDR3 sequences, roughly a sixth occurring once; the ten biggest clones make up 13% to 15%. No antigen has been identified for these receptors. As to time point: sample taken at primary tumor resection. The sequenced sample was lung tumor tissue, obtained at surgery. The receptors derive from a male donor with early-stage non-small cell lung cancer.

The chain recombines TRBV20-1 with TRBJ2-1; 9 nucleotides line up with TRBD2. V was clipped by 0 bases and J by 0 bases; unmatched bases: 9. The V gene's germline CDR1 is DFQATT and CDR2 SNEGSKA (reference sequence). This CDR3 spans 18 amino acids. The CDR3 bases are TGCAGTGCTAGAGACCCGACTAGCGGAGGGAACTCCTACAATGAGCAGTTCTTC. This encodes CSARDPTSGGNSYNEQFF.

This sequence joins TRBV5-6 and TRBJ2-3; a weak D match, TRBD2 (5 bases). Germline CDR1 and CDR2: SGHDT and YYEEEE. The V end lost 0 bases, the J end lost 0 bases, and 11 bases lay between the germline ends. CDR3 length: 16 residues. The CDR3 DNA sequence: TGTGCCAGCAGCTTGGTACGAGCGGCTAGCACAGATACGCAGTATTTT. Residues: CASSLVRAASTDTQYF.

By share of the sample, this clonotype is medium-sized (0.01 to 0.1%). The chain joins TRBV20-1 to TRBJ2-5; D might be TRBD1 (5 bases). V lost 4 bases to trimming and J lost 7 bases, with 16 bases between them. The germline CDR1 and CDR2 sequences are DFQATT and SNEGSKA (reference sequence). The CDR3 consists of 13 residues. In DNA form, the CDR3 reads TGCAGTGCTACCAGGGTCAAAGAAGGGACCCAGTACTTC. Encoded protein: CSATRVKEGTQYF.

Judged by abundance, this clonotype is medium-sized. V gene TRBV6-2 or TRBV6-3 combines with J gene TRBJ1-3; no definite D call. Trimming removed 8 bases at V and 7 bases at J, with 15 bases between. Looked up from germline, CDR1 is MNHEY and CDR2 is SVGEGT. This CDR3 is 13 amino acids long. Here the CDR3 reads CASLNRRRNTIYF. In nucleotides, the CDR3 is TGTGCCAGCCTGAATCGGCGTCGGAACACCATATATTTT.

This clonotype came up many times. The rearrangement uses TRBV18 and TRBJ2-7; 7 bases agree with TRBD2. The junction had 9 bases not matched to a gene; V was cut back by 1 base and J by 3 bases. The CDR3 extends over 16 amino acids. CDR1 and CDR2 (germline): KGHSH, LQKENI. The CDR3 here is CASSPLGGRQFYEQYF. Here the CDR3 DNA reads TGTGCCAGCTCACCACTCGGGGGGAGGCAATTCTACGAGCAGTACTTC.

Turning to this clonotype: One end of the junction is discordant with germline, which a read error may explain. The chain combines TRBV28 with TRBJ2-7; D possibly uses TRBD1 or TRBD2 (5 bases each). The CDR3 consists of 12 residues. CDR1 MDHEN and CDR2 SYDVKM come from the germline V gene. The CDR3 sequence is CASARGLLFIDF. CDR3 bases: TGTGCCAGCGCTCGGGGCCTTCTGTTCATTGACTTC.